This T cell receptor beta chain was retrieved from a study of Ad26.COV2.S vaccination and SARS-CoV-2 variants. Study-wide context: The donor participated in the COV1001 trial, in its Ad26.COV2.S arm. Participants got Ad26.COV2.S intramuscularly, once or twice 56 days apart.

Treatment in this sample: some 20 received Ad26.COV2.S at low or high dose, single or two shots; roughly five received placebo; per-sample allocation not given. Specimen acquisition occurred on day 63 following the initial vaccine or placebo injection. Boston hosted the donor, who was an adult aged 18-55 years. Profiled with immunoSEQ multiplex PCR; TCRdb holds only in-frame clones, not every one. The sample contains 380,000 or so clones, approximately 83% of which appear only once. This CDR3 contains 18 residues. Germline CDR1 reads SGHTA; CDR2 reads FQGNSA. The V gene end was trimmed by 5 bases and the J gene end by 2 bases; junction bases not matched to a gene: 16.

The origin of this receptor is a person between 18 and 59 years old who received the Ad26.COV2.S COVID-19 vaccine or a placebo. The genes are TRBV7-2 and TRBJ2-7; 9 positions agree with TRBD1. This material consisted of peripheral blood, taken in a trial of Ad26.COV2.S vaccine versus placebo. The CDR3 nucleotides read TGTGCCAGCAGCATCTGGGGGGACAGGGTATCAGGAACCTACGAGCAGTACTTC. This sequence encodes CASSIWGDRVSGTYEQYF.